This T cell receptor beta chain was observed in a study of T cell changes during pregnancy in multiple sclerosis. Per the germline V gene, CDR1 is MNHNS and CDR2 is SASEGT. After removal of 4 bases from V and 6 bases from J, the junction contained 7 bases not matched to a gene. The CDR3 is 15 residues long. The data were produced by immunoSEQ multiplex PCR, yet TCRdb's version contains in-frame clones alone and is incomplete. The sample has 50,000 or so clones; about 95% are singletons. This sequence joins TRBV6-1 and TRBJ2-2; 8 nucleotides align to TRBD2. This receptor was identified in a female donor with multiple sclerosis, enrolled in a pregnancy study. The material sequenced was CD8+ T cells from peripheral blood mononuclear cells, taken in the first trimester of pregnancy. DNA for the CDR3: TGTGCCAGCAGTGGCGGGGGGAGGAGGGCCGGGGAGCTGTTTTTT. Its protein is CASSGGGRRAGELFF.